This TCR beta chain derives from a study of blood T cells in healthy people across ages. This clonotype appeared a few times. The use of a sample-barcoded 5' primer and a J-beta primer mix characterized a second PCR of about 7 to 12 cycles. TCRdb re-called the 5' RACE reads through MiXCR, storing one row per CDR3 protein. The table includes roughly 500,000 distinct CDR3 sequences, about 26% detected once. The V end was cut by 6 bases, the J end by 5 bases, with 13 bases between. Germline assignment: CDR1 DFQATT and CDR2 SNEGSKA (reference sequence). This CDR3 comprises 12 residues. The chain uses TRBV20-1 and TRBJ2-5, with D possibly being TRBD2 (5 bases). The sample taken for sequencing was blood. This receptor was taken from a woman aged 70-85 years in good health. CDR3 loop: CSARTRRETQYF. CDR3 DNA: TGCAGTGCCCGAACTAGGAGGGAGACCCAGTACTTC.